This TCR beta chain was found in a study of cytomegalovirus exposure and HLA in healthy donors (TCRdb year 2017). For the wider study: An earlier analysis of 587 of the donors reported about 280 Gb of sequence data and 117 million unique TCR beta sequences obtained from around 180 million T cells. Typing coverage differed by locus: A, B, C, DRB1 and DQB1 were typed in about 620-630 donors, DQA1 in 522, DPA1 in over 600, and DPB1 in 450 to 490. An earlier analysis of around 580 of the donors used high-throughput TCR beta sequencing to judge whether each TCR beta V gene segment behaved as functional or pseudogenic. Roughly 320 gigabases of sequencing data and around 90 million unique TCR sequences made up an early release that covered around 640 HLA-typed donors. Roughly 5 DR-DQ haplotypes were handled as single units for association and clustering, since linkage in the cohort was strong. A later analysis re-analyzed previously published TCR beta repertoires from approximately 670 donors and added high-resolution HLA genotyping to study TCR occurrence patterns. Donor age, sex, ethnicity and CMV serostatus were compiled alongside the repertoire data. The study combined high-throughput TCR immunosequencing, statistical association of individual TCRs with disease status, and machine learning to predict cytomegalovirus infection status. Of the approximately 370 genotyped donors, 65% to 90% were placed in the genetic ancestry cluster associated with self-reported Caucasian donors. A separate validation cohort of roughly 110 different subjects was used in addition to the approximately 700-subject first cohort. All discovery cohort repertoires had been generated using a single sequencing platform. Rather than drawing on any new phenotypic data, the later analysis identified candidate immune exposures from TCR beta sequences and the way those sequences occurred across donors. Across approximately 420 genotyped donors of the cohort, an average of about 240,000 unique TCR beta nucleotide sequences per donor were sequenced, and roughly 17% of those sequences were non-productive. A later genetic analysis took genome-wide SNP genotypes for about 60% of the roughly 670 donors and used that subset as a discovery cohort. The study was designed to test whether signatures of past pathogen exposure could be identified by cataloging public T cell receptors. Both class I and class II loci were covered by HLA typing, at four-digit resolution. The study profiled the T cell repertoires of more than 500 subjects by immunosequencing and related them to cytomegalovirus serostatus. Study-wide findings and limitations: HLA typing was unavailable for some donors at each locus, so association tests used only the typed subset. Most TCR sequences were observed very rarely across donors, whereas some public TCRs were present in many individuals. According to the authors, the approach could potentially be generalized to other disease states and immunological phenotypes. For the cohort, immune exposure information was limited to CMV serostatus. Three of the identified cytomegalovirus-associated TCR beta chains were confirmed in vitro to be specific for cytomegalovirus antigens. A further reported finding was that TCR beta sequences accurately predicted the HLA-A and HLA-B alleles for most subjects in the first cohort. The study gave a list of 150 to 200 TCR beta chains associated with cytomegalovirus. A later analysis reported that several top co-occurrence clusters appeared linked to parvovirus B19, influenza, CMV and Epstein-Barr virus. A later analysis found that HLA-associated TCR beta chains were more clonally expanded and had lower generation probabilities than equally common non-associated chains. According to a later analysis, most CMV-associated TCR beta chains appeared to be HLA-restricted, and the HLA associations seemed to be driven largely by CMV exposure. Seventeen rarely observed V segments, including chromosome 9 orphons, were excluded from the earlier analysis of just under 600 of the donors because counts were too low. Correlated functional status among segregating V segments might reflect linkage disequilibrium, but an unknown experimental factor could not be ruled out. Strong co-occurrence of HLA alleles, especially DR and DQ, made assigning TCR associations to individual alleles difficult. A later genetic analysis associated a missense DCLRE1C variant with V-gene and J-gene trimming of TCR beta chains, and an independent cohort replicated the association. Because the 87-base-pair reads could not distinguish some IMGT-functional V segments, including TRBV6-2 and TRBV6-3, those segments were excluded. The classifier was reported to diagnose cytomegalovirus status with high specificity and sensitivity in both the original cohort and the validation cohort. In a later analysis, TCR association rates were found to vary across HLA loci, with the most associated TCRs seen for DRB1 alleles and the fewest for HLA-C alleles. Compared with the approximately 670-donor mean, donors in an Asian-associated ancestry cluster had fewer N-insertions in productive TCRs, according to a later genetic analysis. In this cohort, only TCR beta chains were sequenced, and detectable features were limited by the absence of alpha or paired-chain data. Roughly uniform sequencing depth across donors was assumed in presence/absence analyses, although this assumption may not hold. In an earlier analysis of some 500 of the donors, most TCR beta V segments were observed in productive rearrangements about 90% or about 30% of the time, broadly matching IMGT annotations. At a false discovery rate of 0.05, a later analysis linked 16,951 TCR beta sequences to specific HLA alleles. A cluster of highly shared sequence variants was judged likely to be a technical artifact of the sequencing pipeline.

Reading from cysteine to phenylalanine, the CDR3 counts 18 amino acids. The only DNA kept is the CDR3, 54 bases in frame from the first base. CDR1 and CDR2 are read off the germline V gene as MDHEN and SYDVKM. From V the trimming removes 5 bases and from J it removes 2 bases, while the gene matches leave 17 bases of the junction unaccounted for. The cohort consisted of 600 or so healthy bone marrow donors. All cohort members were sampled while nominally healthy, although unrecorded immune exposures were likely present. The donor was CMV seropositive and belonged to the group of 250 to 300 seropositive cohort members. A peripheral blood sample was provided by each donor, and peripheral blood mononuclear cells were used for TCR beta sequencing. Genomic DNA was extracted from the blood cell samples with the Qiagen DNeasy Blood Extraction Kit. The library was generated by the immunoSEQ multiplex PCR assay. A mixture of 60 forward primers for TCR Vbeta segments and 13 reverse primers for TCR Jbeta segments was used in the multiplex PCR. The CDR3 region of rearranged TCR beta genes was amplified from genomic DNA with a multiplex PCR assay. Amplified TCR beta libraries were sequenced as 87-base-pair reads on the Illumina HiSeq System. Processing in the source paper ran as follows. In a later analysis, 70 million to 95 million unique TCR beta chains were counted across the roughly 610 repertoires, and roughly 11 million of these chains were shared by at least two donors. Raw reads were error-corrected and collapsed into unique sequences by a nearest-neighbor algorithm in which closely related sequences were merged to remove PCR and sequencing errors. Alignment of CDR3 sequences to IMGT reference sequences was used to assign V, D and J gene segments. For a sequence to be retained, at least a six-nucleotide match to both a V gene segment and a J gene segment was required. Rearrangements were classified as productive when the CDR3 lacked stop codons and remained in frame with V and J, and all other rearrangements were classified as non-productive. CDR3 was defined by IMGT convention, running from the second conserved V-encoded cysteine to the conserved J-encoded phenylalanine. The earlier analysis of 450 to 750 of the donors excluded any sequence lacking an unambiguous match to a single V gene segment. In an earlier analysis of almost 600 of the donors, a V segment was called functional when productive rearrangements were above 56.7%, and segregating when the standard deviation between donors exceeded 5%. A statistical classification framework was developed to diagnose cytomegalovirus status using the catalog of TCR beta chain sequences. A later analysis assigned V and J genes by comparing TCR nucleotide sequences with IMGT/GENE-DB human TR gene sequences. In a later analysis, CDR3 sequences and most-parsimonious VDJ recombination scenarios were assigned using the TCRdist pipeline. In a later analysis, every TCR beta chain was defined by the combination of its CDR3 amino acid sequence and its V-gene family, and reads without a unique V-gene family were dropped. A later analysis removed 500 to 650 highly shared, low-generation-probability nucleotide sequences to deal with suspected cross-contamination and a sequencing artifact. A later analysis calculated a clonal expansion index for each public chain from normalized within-repertoire ranks of inferred template counts. A later analysis computed generation probabilities with a VDJ recombination model fitted to out-of-frame rearrangements, and checked the results against IGoR. Hypergeometric tests were used in a later analysis to score TCR-TCR, TCR-HLA and TCR-CMV co-occurrence, with a repertoire-size bias correction applied to the TCR pairs. A later analysis estimated false discovery rates by permuting HLA or CMV assignments 20 times. A later analysis grouped co-occurring TCRs with DBSCAN, adding TCRdist sequence similarity when clustering within HLA-allele-positive subsets. Repertoires with fewer than 30,000 or more than 120,000 public chains, plus five repertoires with anomalous nucleotide sharing, were excluded from co-occurrence clustering. TCRdb holds this immuneACCESS table with in-frame rearrangements only. Some clones are missing; in checked studies, unresolved V genes explain under half, and the rest has no known cause. For V, J and clone size, that table is used; D and trimming come from the DNA. The sample table contains approximately 190,000 clones; only one count was recorded for around 75% of them. The ten largest make up 6.3% of the sample.

This clone was counted once. Its antigen is currently not known. One base away there is no much larger clone; base qualities are not given. The chain employs TRBV28 and TRBJ1-2; TRBD1 agrees with 7 junctional bases. The receptor's source is a man in his forties in good health and CMV-seropositive. Sequencing input: PBMCs. The DNA is TGTGCCAGCAGTCCGGGTGACAGGGTCCTCAATTCGAACTATGGCTACACCTTC. Its translation reads: CASSPGDRVLNSNYGYTF.